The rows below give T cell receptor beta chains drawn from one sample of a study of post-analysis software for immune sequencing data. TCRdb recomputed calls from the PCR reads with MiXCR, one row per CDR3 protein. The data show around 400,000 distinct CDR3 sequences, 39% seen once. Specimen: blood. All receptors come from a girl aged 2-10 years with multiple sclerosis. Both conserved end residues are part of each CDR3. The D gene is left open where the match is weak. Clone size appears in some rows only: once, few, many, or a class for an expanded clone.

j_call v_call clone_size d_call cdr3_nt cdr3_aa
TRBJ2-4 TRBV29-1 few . TGCAGCGTTGAGGACTGGGACATTCAGTACTTC CSVEDWDIQYF
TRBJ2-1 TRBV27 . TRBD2 TGTGCCAGCAGGTCTGGGTTTTTAGCGGGGGGGAATGAGCAGTTCTTC CASRSGFLAGGNEQFF
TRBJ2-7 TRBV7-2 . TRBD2 TGTGCCAGCAGCTTAGGGGGGTGGACTAGCGCCTCCTACGAGCAGTACTTC CASSLGGWTSASYEQYF
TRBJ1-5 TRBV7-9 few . TGTGCCAGCAGCTTAGGTGGCCAGGGTTACCAGCCCCAGCATTTT CASSLGGQGYQPQHF
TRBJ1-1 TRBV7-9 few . TGTGCCAGCCCCCGAGAGCCCATGAACACTGAAGCTTTCTTT CASPREPMNTEAFF
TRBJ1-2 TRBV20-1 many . TGCAGTGCTAGGCGGGCAAACTATGGCTACACCTTC CSARRANYGYTF
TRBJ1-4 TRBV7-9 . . TGTGCCAGCAGCTTAGCGAGACAATTCTGGCGAACTAATGAAAAACTGTTTTTT CASSLARQFWRTNEKLFF
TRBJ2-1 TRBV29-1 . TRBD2 TGCAGCGCTGGACTAGCGGGAGTAAGTTCCTACAATGAGCAGTTCTTC CSAGLAGVSSYNEQFF
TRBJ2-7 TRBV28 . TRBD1 TGTGCCAGCAGTTTATCTGGGCAGGGGGTATACGAGCAGTACTTC CASSLSGQGVYEQYF
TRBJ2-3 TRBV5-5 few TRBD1 TGTGCCAGCAGCCCACAGGGGGCATCAGATACGCAGTATTTT CASSPQGASDTQYF
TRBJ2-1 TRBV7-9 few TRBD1 TGTGCCAGCAGCTTGATGGGACAGGGCGGCAATGAGCAGTTCTTC CASSLMGQGGNEQFF
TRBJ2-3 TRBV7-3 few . TGTGCCAGCAGCTCGGGGCGGAGCACAGATACGCAGTATTTT CASSSGRSTDTQYF
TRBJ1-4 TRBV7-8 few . TGTGCCAGCAGCTTAATATCGTATCGGGGGGCAACTAATGAAAAACTGTTTTTT CASSLISYRGATNEKLFF
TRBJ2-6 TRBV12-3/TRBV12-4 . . TGTGCCAGCAACCTACCTGGGGCCAACGTCCTGACTTTC CASNLPGANVLTF
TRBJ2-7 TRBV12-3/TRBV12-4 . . TGTGCCAGCAGCTTACGGGAGATCGAGCAGTACTTC CASSLREIEQYF
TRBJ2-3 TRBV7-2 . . TGTGCCAGCAGCTCCGGATGGGCTAGCACAGATACGCAGTATTTT CASSSGWASTDTQYF
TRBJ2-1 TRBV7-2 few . TGTGCCAGCAGCCAATACTACAATGAGCAGTTCTTC CASSQYYNEQFF
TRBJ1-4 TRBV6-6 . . TGTGCCAGCAGTTACTCCGAACAGTTTAATGAAAAACTGTTTTTT CASSYSEQFNEKLFF
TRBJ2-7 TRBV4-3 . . TGCGCCAGCAGCCAAGCAATCCCGGGACCGCGGAGTTACGAGCAGTACTTC CASSQAIPGPRSYEQYF
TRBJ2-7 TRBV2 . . TGTGCCAGCTTCTCGGGCGGGGACGAGCAGTACTTC CASFSGGDEQYF
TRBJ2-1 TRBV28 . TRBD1 TGTGCCAGCACCACCATTTCCGGGACAGTTGACCATGAGCAGTTCTTC CASTTISGTVDHEQFF
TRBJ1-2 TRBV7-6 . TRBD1 TGTGCCAGCAGCCCGGGGACAGTTCGAGCTAACTATGGCTACACCTTC CASSPGTVRANYGYTF
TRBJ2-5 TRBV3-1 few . TGTGCCAGCAGCCAAGATCCGTTTCGGTTCAGGGGGGACTTGGAGACCCAGTACTTC CASSQDPFRFRGDLETQYF
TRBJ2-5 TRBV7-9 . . TGTGCCAGCAGCTACGGGGAGCAAGAGACCCAGTACTTC CASSYGEQETQYF
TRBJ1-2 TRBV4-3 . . TGCGCCAGCAGCCAAGATGGGCGTATAGGTGGCTACACCTTC CASSQDGRIGGYTF
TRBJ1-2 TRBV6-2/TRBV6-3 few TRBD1 TGTGCCAGCAGAGGACAGGGGGCTGTCTATGGCTACACCTTC CASRGQGAVYGYTF
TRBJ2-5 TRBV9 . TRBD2 TGTGCCAGCAGCGTGACTAGCGGGGGGGCTGAGACCCAGTACTTC CASSVTSGGAETQYF
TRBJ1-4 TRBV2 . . TGTGCCAGCGTCCCGGACGGAGCTAATGAAAAACTGTTTTTT CASVPDGANEKLFF
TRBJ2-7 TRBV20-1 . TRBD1 TGCAGTGCTAGGGGACAGGGGGTGTCCTACGAGCAGTACTTC CSARGQGVSYEQYF
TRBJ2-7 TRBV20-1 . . TGCAGTGCTAGAGATCGGAGGGTACAGTACTTC CSARDRRVQYF
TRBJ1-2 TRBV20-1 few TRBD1 TGCAGTGCTAGAGTGAGACGGGACAGGGGGCGCGACTATGGCTACACCTTC CSARVRRDRGRDYGYTF
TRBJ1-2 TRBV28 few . TGTGCCAGCAGTTCGCCGGGACTCACGTATGGCTACACCTTC CASSSPGLTYGYTF
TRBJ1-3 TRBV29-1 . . TGCAGCGCAACAGGCCTATCTGGAAACACCATATATTTT CSATGLSGNTIYF
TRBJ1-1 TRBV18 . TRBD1 TGTGCCAGCTCGTGGGACAGCCCTTTTGTGAACACTGAAGCTTTCTTT CASSWDSPFVNTEAFF
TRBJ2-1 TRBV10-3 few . TGTGCCATCAGTGCACGCCGTAAACTCGATTACAATGAGCAGTTCTTC CAISARRKLDYNEQFF
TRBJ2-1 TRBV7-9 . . TGTGCCAGCAGCTTGAATACTAGAGTGAACAATGAGCAGTTCTTC CASSLNTRVNNEQFF
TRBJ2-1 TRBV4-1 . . TGCGCCAGCAGCCAAGCGAAGGGGCGGGGTAGGAGCAATGAGCAGTTCTTC CASSQAKGRGRSNEQFF
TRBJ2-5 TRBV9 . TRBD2 TGTGCCAGCAGCGGGTCACTAGCGGGGCGTCAAGAGACCCAGTACTTC CASSGSLAGRQETQYF
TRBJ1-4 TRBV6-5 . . TGTGCCAGCAGTTTCTCAAGTCCTGCGGAAGCAACTAATGAAAAACTGTTTTTT CASSFSSPAEATNEKLFF
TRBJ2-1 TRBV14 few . TGTGCCAGCAGCCAAGGGACAGGGTTGAGCGGGAGGATCGGGAATGAGCAGTTCTTC CASSQGTGLSGRIGNEQFF
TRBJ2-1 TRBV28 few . TGTGCCAGCAGCCTTCCCCAGGGGTCCTACAATGAGCAGTTCTTC CASSLPQGSYNEQFF
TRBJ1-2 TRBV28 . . TGTGCCAGCAGCTCCGGGACAATATATGGCTACACCTTC CASSSGTIYGYTF
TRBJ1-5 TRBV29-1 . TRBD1 TGCAGCGTTGGACAGGGCGATCAGCCCCAGCATTTT CSVGQGDQPQHF